Here is one TCR beta chain with its context. Profiled with immunoSEQ multiplex PCR; TCRdb holds only in-frame clones, not every one. The data hold around 120,000 clones, with approximately 80% observed a single time. This entry comes from a study of blood T cell repertoires in COVID-19. The sample taken for sequencing was peripheral blood. The TCR sequence derives from a man in his forties or fifties with acute or convalescent COVID-19.

In DNA, the CDR3 is TGTGCCACCAGTGGTTCCCGAAACTCCGGGGAGCAGTACTTC. This sequence encodes CATSGSRNSGEQYF. The V gene is TRBV24-1, the J gene TRBJ2-7; no clear D gene. This CDR3 spans 14 amino acids. Between the trimmed V and J ends, which lost 5 bases and 7 bases, there was a span of 17 bases. The germline CDR1 and CDR2 sequences are KGHDR and SFDVKD.